This entry is about one T cell receptor beta chain. The data belong to a study of memory CD4+ T cells and cytomegalovirus serostatus. In the study overall: Donors were healthy Belgian adults, several CMV seropositive and roughly 25 seronegative.

As originally analysed: After removing out-of-frame reads, 2 million to 2.5 million distinct TCRbeta sequences remained. This table comes from immunoSEQ multiplex PCR, and its TCRdb copy is limited to in-frame clones, with some not included. V, J and clone size were drawn from that table, and D and trimming were deduced from the DNA. This table holds 45,000 to 65,000 clones, roughly 78% found once. The sort gate was single viable CD3+CD4+CD8-CD45RO+ cells for memory CD4+ T cells. Serostatus was set by detecting CMV pp150, pp28, p38, p52 IgG. Trimming removed 6 bases at V and 3 bases at J, with 10 bases between. The CDR3 has 13 amino acids. Germline-derived CDR1 and CDR2 are LNHDA and SQIVND (reference sequence).

This chain joins TRBV19 and TRBJ2-3; D uncertain. The TCR was taken from an adult in good health and CMV-seronegative. The source material was memory CD4+ T cells from blood. The CDR3 here is CASRGVGTDTQYF. DNA of the CDR3: TGTGCCAGTAGGGGCGTAGGAACAGATACGCAGTATTTT.